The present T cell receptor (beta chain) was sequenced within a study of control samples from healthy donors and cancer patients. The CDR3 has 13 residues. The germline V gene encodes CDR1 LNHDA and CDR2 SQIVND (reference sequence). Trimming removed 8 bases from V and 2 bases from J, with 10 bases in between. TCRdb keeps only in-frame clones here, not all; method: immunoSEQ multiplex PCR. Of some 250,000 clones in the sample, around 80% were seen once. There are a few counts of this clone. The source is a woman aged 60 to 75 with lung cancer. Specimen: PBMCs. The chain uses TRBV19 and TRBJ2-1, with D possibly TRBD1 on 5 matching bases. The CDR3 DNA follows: TGTGCCAGTGCCCCAGGGCCCTACAATGAGCAGTTCTTC. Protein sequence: CASAPGPYNEQFF.